This T cell receptor (beta chain) was sequenced in a study of blood T cell repertoires in COVID-19. This CDR3 region has 13 residues. V was shortened by 7 bases and J by 2 bases, with 12 bases between the two germline ends. Methods used by the authors: Estimation of nucleated cell counts was performed using reference gene primer amplification. Sequencing used immunoSEQ multiplex PCR; TCRdb keeps in-frame clones, though not all of them. V and J calls and clone size follow that table, whereas D and trimming were derived from the DNA. The top ten clones hold roughly 15% of a sample with about 74,000 clones, roughly 74% of them seen once.

Sequencing was done on a sample of peripheral blood. The V call is TRBV12-3 or TRBV12-4, the J call TRBJ2-7, with a possible D match to TRBD2 (6 bases). The sequence derives from a human donor in a cohort sampled during active COVID-19. CDR3 amino acids: CASNAGTTYEQYF. DNA of the CDR3: TGTGCCAGCAACGCGGGAACTACCTACGAGCAGTACTTC.